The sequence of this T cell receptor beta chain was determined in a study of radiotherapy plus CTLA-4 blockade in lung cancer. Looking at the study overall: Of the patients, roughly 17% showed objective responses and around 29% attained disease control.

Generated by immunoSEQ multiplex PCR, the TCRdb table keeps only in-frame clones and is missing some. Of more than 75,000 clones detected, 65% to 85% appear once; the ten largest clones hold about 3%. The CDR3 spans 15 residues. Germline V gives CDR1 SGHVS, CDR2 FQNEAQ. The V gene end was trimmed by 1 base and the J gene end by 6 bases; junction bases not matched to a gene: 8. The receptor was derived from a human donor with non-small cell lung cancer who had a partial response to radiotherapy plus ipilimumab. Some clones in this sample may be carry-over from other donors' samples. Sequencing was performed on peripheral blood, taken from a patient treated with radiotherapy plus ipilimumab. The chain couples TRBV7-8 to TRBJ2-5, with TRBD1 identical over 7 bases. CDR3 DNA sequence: TGTGCCAGCAGCTTAGAAGAGACAGGGAGACAGACCCAGTACTTC. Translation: CASSLEETGRQTQYF.